The 3 T cell receptor beta chains below were found in one sample sequenced in a study of shared clonotypes between healthy human individuals. Only in-frame clones appear in the TCRdb table, and some are missing; sequencing was by immunoSEQ multiplex PCR. The table has nearly 750,000 clones, over 55% seen once; the top ten hold under 2%. Source material: memory CD4+ T cells sorted from blood. The subset here: CD45RA-negative fraction. The receptors come from a woman aged 25 to 39 in good health.

Comments on this clone: At the DNA level, this CDR3 is encoded by other sequences in the same sample as well. The chain carries TRBV25-1 and TRBJ2-7; no reliable D call. Trimming took off 4 bases at V and 2 bases at J, with 9 bases between the two ends. The CDR3 loop spans 13 amino acids. CDR1 MGHDK and CDR2 SYGVNS come from the germline V gene. Here the CDR3 reads CASSVGGAYEQYF. CDR3 nucleotides: TGTGCCAGCAGTGTTGGCGGCGCCTACGAGCAGTACTTC.

As to this clone: This sequence may be a read error, since a much larger clone differs from it by one base. Other DNA sequences from this sample encode an identical CDR3 as well. CDR3 coding DNA: TGTGCCAGCAGCTTAGGTAGCGGGGTCTACGAACAGTACTTC. Its translation: CASSLGSGVYEQYF. The chain employs TRBV7-6 and TRBJ2-7; the match to TRBD2 covers 8 bases. CDR1 is SGHVS and CDR2 is FNYEAQ in the germline V gene. The CDR3 length is 14 residues.

Of note for this clone: This specimen includes other DNA sequences encoding the same CDR3. This sequence joins TRBV7-9 and TRBJ2-7; TRBD1 aligns across 7 bases. Trimming at V came to 5 bases and at J to 4 bases, leaving 8 bases not matched to a gene. The length of the CDR3 is 14 residues. Germline V CDR1 and CDR2: SEHNR, FQNEAQ (reference sequence). CDR3 bases: TGTGCCAGCAGCCTTACAGGGGTATGGTACGAGCAGTACTTC. Translated, it gives CASSLTGVWYEQYF.